The clone carrying this T cell receptor (beta chain) has at least ten counts. Template material for amplifying TCR beta CDR3 regions consisted of RNA transcripts. The primer set for the first-round RT-PCR of the TCR CDR3 was HTBI. From the multiplex PCR reads, TCRdb called clonotypes with MiXCR, one entry per CDR3 protein. The table records roughly 740,000 distinct CDR3 sequences, about 16% of them present only once. These data are taken from a study of T cells in Graves' hyperthyroidism and ophthalmopathy. For the study at large: Peripheral blood was acquired at first diagnosis, ahead of any therapy whatsoever.

The study enrolled patients aged 18 to 65 with newly diagnosed hyperthyroidism of under 2 months' duration. The PBMCs were taken from more than 8 ml of fresh peripheral blood. The TCR comes from a man aged 18 to 35 with Graves' hyperthyroidism. Input material: blood.

The CDR3 nucleotides read TGTGCCAGCAGTTACTCCGCGACAGGGGAGACCCAGTACTTC. This gives the protein CASSYSATGETQYF. This rearrangement joins TRBV6-5 to TRBJ2-5; 7 nucleotides agree with TRBD1. V gave up 0 bases and J gave up 5 bases; unmatched junction bases: 3. This CDR3 comprises 14 residues. Germline CDR1 reads MNHEY; CDR2 reads SVGAGI.